The clone carrying this T cell receptor beta chain was counted between two and nine times. The antigen is unknown. The data stem from a study of T cells after yellow fever vaccination. Whole-study results and caveats: FACS-sorted repertoires could contain abundant clonotypes contaminating from the bulk population.

V lost 7 bases and J lost 6, with 17 bases in between. CDR3 size: 14 residues. The germline CDR1 and CDR2 sequences are KGHSH and LQKENI. TCRdb re-called the 5' RACE reads with MiXCR, one entry per CDR3 protein. The sample includes about 160,000 distinct CDR3 sequences, approximately 6.8% seen only once; the top ten take under 3%. The sequencing used CD4+ T cells sorted from PBMCs, collected less than 6 days after the first yellow fever vaccination. J is TRBJ2-3 and V is TRBV18; D may correspond to TRBD1 or TRBD2 (5 bases each). This TCR was sampled from a man aged 18 to 29 who received the YFV17D yellow fever vaccine. The CDR3, as DNA: TGTGCCAGCTGGGGGAGCGCTTTCTCCGATACGCAGTATTTT. As protein: CASWGSAFSDTQYF. Filled out from reference TRBV18 and TRBJ2-3, the complete variable domain reads NAGVMQNPRHLVRRRGQEARLRCSPMKGHSHVYWYRQLPEEGLKFMVYLQKENIIDESGMPKERFSAEFPKEGPSILRIQQVVRGDSAAYFCASWGSAFSDTQYFGPGTRLTVL.